The T cell receptor beta chain under discussion was sequenced for a study of T cells after yellow fever vaccination. Study-level background: The authors prepared low-cell-number fractions using SMART-Seq v4 Ultra Low Input.

This clonotype turned up a few times. Its specificity is not known. The TCR cDNA carried a universal primer site and UMIs from 5'RACE template switching. Via MiXCR, TCRdb re-called the 5' RACE reads, giving one row per CDR3 protein. The sample lists 500,000 to 650,000 distinct CDR3 sequences, 17% occurring once. Whole-study findings and limits: Most primary-vaccination clones reappeared after the booster (about 95% CD4, 88% CD8). Abundant clonotypes from the bulk population could have been carried over as contaminants into FACS-sorted repertoires.

The sample in question was PBMCs, obtained roughly 5 days after the first yellow fever vaccination. This TCR was sampled from a man aged 18 to 30 who received the YFV17D yellow fever vaccine.

This CDR3 is CATLGSGGITDTQYF. The CDR3 DNA sequence: TGTGCCACCTTGGGGAGCGGGGGGATCACAGATACGCAGTATTTT. V usage is TRBV10-3 and J usage is TRBJ2-3; TRBD2 matches 9 bases. This CDR3 has 15 amino acids. V lost 10 bases, J lost 2 bases, and 10 bases stayed unmatched. Germline V gene sequence: CDR1 ENHRY, CDR2 SYGVKD.